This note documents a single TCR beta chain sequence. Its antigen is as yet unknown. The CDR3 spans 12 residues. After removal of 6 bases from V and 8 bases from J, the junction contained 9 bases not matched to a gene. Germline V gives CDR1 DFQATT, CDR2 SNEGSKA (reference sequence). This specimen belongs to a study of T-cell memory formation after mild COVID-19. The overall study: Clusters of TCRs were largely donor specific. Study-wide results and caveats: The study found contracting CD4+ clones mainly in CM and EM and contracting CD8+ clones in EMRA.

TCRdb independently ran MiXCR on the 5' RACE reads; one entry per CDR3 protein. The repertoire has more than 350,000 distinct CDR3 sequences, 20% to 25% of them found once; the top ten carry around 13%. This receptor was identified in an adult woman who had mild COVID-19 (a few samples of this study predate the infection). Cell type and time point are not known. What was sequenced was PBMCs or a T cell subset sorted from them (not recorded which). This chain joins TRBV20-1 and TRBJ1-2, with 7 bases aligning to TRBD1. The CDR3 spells CSAITGVNGYTF. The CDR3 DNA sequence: TGCAGTGCAATTACAGGGGTGAACGGCTACACCTTC.